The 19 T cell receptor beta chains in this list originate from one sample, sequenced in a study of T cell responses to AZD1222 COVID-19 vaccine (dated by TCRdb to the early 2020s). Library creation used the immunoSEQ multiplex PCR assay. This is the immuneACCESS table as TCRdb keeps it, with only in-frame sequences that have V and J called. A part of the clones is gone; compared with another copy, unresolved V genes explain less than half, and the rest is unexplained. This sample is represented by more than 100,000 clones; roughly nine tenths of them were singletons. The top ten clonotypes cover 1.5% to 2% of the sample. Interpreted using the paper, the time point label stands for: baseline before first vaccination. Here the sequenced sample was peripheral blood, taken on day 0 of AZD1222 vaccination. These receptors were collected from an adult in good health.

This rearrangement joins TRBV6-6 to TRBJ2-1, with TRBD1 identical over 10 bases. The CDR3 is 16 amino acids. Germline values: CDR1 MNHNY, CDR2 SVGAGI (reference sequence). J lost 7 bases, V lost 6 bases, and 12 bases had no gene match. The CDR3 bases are TGTGCCAGCAGAGACACCGGGACAGGGGTATGGAATGAGCAGTTCTTC. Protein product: CASRDTGTGVWNEQFF.

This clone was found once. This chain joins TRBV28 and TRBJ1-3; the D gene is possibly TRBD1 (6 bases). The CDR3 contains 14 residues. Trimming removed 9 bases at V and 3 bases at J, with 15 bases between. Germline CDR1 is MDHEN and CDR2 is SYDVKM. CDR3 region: CASSDRRLGNTIYF. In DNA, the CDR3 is TGTGCCAGTTCGGACAGACGACTTGGAAACACCATATATTTT.

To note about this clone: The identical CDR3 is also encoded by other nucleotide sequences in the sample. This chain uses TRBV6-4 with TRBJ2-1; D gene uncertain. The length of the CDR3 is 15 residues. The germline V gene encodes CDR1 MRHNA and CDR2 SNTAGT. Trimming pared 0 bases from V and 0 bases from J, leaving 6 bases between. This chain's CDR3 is CASSDSAGSYNEQFF. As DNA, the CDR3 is TGTGCCAGCAGTGACTCGGCCGGCTCCTACAATGAGCAGTTCTTC.

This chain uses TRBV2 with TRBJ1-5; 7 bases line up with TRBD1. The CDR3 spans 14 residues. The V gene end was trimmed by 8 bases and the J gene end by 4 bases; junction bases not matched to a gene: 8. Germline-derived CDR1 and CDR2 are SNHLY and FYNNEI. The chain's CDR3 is CASGPRQGNQPQHF. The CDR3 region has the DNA TGTGCCAGCGGCCCGAGACAGGGAAATCAGCCCCAGCATTTT.

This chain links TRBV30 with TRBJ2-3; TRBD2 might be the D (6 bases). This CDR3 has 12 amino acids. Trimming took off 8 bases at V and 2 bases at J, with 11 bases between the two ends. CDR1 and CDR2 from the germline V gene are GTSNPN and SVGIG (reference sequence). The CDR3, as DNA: TGTGCCGGGGGGACCTCCACAGATACGCAGTATTTT. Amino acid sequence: CAGGTSTDTQYF.

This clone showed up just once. The CDR3 DNA follows: TGTGGGGTCGGGGATCAGCCCCAGCATTTT. Protein product: CGVGDQPQHF. V gene TRBV7-3 combines with J gene TRBJ1-5; no clear D. Germline-derived CDR1 and CDR2 are SGHTA and FQGTGA. The CDR3 runs 10 residues.

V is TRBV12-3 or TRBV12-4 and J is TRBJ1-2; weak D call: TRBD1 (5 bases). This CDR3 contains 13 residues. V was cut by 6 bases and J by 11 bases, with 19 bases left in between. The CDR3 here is CASRTGDSVRYTF. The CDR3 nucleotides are TGTGCCAGCAGGACGGGGGACTCGGTGCGTTACACCTTC.

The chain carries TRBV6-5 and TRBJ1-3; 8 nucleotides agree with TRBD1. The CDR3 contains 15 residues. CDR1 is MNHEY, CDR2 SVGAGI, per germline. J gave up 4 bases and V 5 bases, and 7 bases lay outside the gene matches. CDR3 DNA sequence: TGTGCCAGCAGTCGAACGACAGGGGCAGGAAACACCATATATTTT. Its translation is CASSRTTGAGNTIYF.

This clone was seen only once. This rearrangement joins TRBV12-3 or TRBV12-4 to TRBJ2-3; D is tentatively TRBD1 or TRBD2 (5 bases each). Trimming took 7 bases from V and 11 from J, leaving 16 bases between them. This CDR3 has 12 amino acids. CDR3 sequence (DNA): TGTGCCAGCACCGGGGACCGGGTGGGGCAGTATTTT. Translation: CASTGDRVGQYF.

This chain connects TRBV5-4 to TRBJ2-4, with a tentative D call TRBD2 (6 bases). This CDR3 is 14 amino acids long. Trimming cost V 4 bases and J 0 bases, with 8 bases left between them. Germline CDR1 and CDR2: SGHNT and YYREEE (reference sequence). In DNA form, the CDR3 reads TGTGCCAGCAGCGCGGGACTAGCCAAAAACATTCAGTACTTC. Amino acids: CASSAGLAKNIQYF.

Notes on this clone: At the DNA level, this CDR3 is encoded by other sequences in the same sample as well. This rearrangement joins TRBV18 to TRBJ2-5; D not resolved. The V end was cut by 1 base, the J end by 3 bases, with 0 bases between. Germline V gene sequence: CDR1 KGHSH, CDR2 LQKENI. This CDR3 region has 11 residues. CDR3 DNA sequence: TGTGCCAGCTCACCACAAGAGACCCAGTACTTC. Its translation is CASSPQETQYF.

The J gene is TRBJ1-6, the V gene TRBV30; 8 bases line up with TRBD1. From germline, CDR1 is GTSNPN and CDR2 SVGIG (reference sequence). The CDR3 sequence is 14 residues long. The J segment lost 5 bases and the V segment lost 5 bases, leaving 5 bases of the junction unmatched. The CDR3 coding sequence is TGTGCCTGGGGACAGGGAAGGGATAATTCACCCCTCCACTTT. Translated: CAWGQGRDNSPLHF.

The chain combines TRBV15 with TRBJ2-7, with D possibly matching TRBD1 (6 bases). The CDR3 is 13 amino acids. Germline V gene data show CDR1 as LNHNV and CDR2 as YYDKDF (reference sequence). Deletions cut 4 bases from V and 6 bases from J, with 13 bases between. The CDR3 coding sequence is TGTGCCACCAGCACTTTATCAGGGGTCGAGCAGTACTTC. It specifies CATSTLSGVEQYF. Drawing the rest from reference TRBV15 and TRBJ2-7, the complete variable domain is DAMVIQNPRYQVTQFGKPVTLSCSQTLNHNVMYWYQQKSSQAPKLLFHYYDKDFNNEADTPDNFQSRRPNTSFCFLDIRSPGLGDTAMYLCATSTLSGVEQYFGPGTRLTVT.

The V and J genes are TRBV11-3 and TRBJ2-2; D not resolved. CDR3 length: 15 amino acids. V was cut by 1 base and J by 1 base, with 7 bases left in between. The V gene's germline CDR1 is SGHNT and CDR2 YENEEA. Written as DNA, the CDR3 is TGTGCCAGCAGCTTAGTTTCCGGGAACACCGGGGAGCTGTTTTTT. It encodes CASSLVSGNTGELFF.

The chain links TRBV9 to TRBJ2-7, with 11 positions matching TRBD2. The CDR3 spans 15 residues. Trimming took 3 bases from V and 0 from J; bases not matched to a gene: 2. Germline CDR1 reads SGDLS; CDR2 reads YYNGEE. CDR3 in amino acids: CASSGGLADSYEQYF. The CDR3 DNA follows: TGTGCCAGCAGCGGGGGACTAGCGGACTCCTACGAGCAGTACTTC.

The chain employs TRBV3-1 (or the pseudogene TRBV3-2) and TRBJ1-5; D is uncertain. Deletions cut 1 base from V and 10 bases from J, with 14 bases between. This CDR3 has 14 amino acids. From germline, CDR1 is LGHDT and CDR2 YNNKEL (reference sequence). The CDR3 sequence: CASSQAGPRNPQHF. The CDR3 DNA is TGTGCCAGCAGCCAAGCCGGCCCTCGAAATCCCCAGCATTTT.

The chain's CDR3 is CASSQGWGLAGADEQFF. The CDR3 region has the DNA TGCGCCAGCAGCCAAGGATGGGGACTAGCGGGAGCGGATGAGCAGTTCTTC. This chain connects TRBV4-3 to TRBJ2-1; 14 nucleotides line up with TRBD2. Unmatched junction bases numbered 7, after V lost 1 base and J lost 8 bases. The germline V gene has CDR1 LGHNA and CDR2 YSLEER. The CDR3 has 17 amino acids.

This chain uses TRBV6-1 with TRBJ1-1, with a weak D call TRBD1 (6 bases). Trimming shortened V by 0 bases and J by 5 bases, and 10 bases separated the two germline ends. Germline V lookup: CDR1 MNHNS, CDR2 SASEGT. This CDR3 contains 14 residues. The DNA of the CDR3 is TGTGCCAGCAGTGAAGCGGGGGGGCAAACTGAAGCTTTCTTT. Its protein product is CASSEAGGQTEAFF.

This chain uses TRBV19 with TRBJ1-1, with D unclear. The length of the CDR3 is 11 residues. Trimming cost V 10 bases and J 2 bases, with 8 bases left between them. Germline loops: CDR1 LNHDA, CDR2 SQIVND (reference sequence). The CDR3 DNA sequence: TGTGCCATTTTGATAAACACTGAAGCTTTCTTT. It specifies CAILINTEAFF.